A single sample is the source of the 17 T cell receptor beta chains below, sequenced in a study of T-cell memory formation after mild COVID-19. TCRdb reprocessed the 5' RACE reads via MiXCR and lists one record per CDR3 protein. The data hold about 260,000 distinct CDR3 sequences, with roughly 8% observed a single time. The sample was PBMCs or a T cell subset sorted from them (not recorded which). Every receptor here comes from a young man who had mild COVID-19 (a few samples of this study predate the infection). Cell type and time point are not known.

This clonotype has a count of ten or more. The rearrangement joins TRBV5-1 to TRBJ1-2; D gene uncertain. Trimming shortened V by 0 bases and J by 7 bases, and 10 bases separated the two germline ends. The CDR3 has 13 residues. CDR1 SGHRS and CDR2 YFSETQ come from the germline V gene. The CDR3 region is CASSLAGLSGYTF. The CDR3 region has the DNA TGCGCCAGCAGCTTGGCCGGCCTATCTGGCTACACCTTC. Full variable domain (outside the CDR3, taken from reference TRBV5-1 and TRBJ1-2): KAGVTQTPRYLIKTRGQQVTLSCSPISGHRSVSWYQQTPGQGLQFLFEYFSETQRNKGNFPGRFSGRQFSNSRSEMNVSTLELGDSALYLCASSLAGLSGYTFGSGTRLTVV.

This clonotype appeared a few times. J is TRBJ2-2 and V is TRBV5-1, with 8 bases that match TRBD1. V lost 4 bases, J lost 7 bases, and 9 bases stayed unmatched. Germline lookup yields CDR1 SGHRS and CDR2 YFSETQ. The CDR3 runs 15 residues. The CDR3 coding sequence is TGCGCCAGCAGCCTATTCTTGACAGGGGACGGGGAGCTGTTTTTT. This codes for CASSLFLTGDGELFF.

This chain joins TRBV7-6 and TRBJ2-2; TRBD2 matches 15 bases. V was clipped by 5 bases and J by 4 bases; unmatched bases: 11. The CDR3 covers 19 residues. The germline V gene encodes CDR1 SGHVS and CDR2 FNYEAQ. CDR3 region: CASSPVGTSGGPGTGELFF. As DNA, the CDR3 is TGTGCCAGCAGCCCCGTGGGGACTAGCGGGGGGCCGGGCACCGGGGAGCTGTTTTTT. The entire variable domain, with the rest obtained from reference TRBV7-6 and TRBJ2-2, is as follows: GAGVSQSPRYKVTKRGQDVALRCDPISGHVSLYWYRQALGQGPEFLTYFNYEAQQDKSGLPNDRFSAERPEGSISTLTIQRTEQRDSAMYRCASSPVGTSGGPGTGELFFGEGSRLTVL.

There are a few counts of this clonotype. The chain links TRBV7-2 to TRBJ2-7, with 15 bases that match TRBD2. V was pared by 0 bases and J by 7 bases, with 7 bases of the junction left unmatched. CDR1 and CDR2 from the germline V gene are SGHTA and FQGNSA. The CDR3 runs 17 residues. CDR3 in DNA: TGTGCCAGCAGCTTAGCCCCGGGACTAGCGGGGGGTAGGGAGCAGTACTTC. Translation gives CASSLAPGLAGGREQYF.

This clonotype was recorded many times. The chain employs TRBV29-1 and TRBJ2-1; D call uncertain. There are 15 residues in the CDR3. V shed 6 bases and J shed 7 bases, with 22 bases lying between them. Germline assignment: CDR1 SQVTM and CDR2 ANQGSEA. The DNA of the CDR3 is TGCAGCGTCTCCCATTCGGGTTGGCTGGGGAATGAGCAGTTCTTC. Translated, it gives CSVSHSGWLGNEQFF.

This clonotype has a handful of counts. The CDR3, as DNA: TGTGCCAGCAGCCATCCCCAGGGAAGGTCCTACAATGAGCAGTTCTTC. It is translated as CASSHPQGRSYNEQFF. The chain links TRBV7-3 to TRBJ2-1; tentatively, D is TRBD1 (5 bases). Trimming pared 5 bases from V and 1 base from J, leaving 15 bases between. CDR1 and CDR2 from the germline V gene are SGHTA and FQGTGA. The CDR3 length is 16 residues.

This clonotype was found many times. V is TRBV28 and J is TRBJ2-4; D possibly corresponds to TRBD1 (6 bases). The CDR3 length is 13 residues. Germline lookup yields CDR1 MDHEN and CDR2 SYDVKM. Trimming removed 9 bases at V and 1 base at J, with 10 bases between. CDR3 sequence (DNA): TGTGCCAGTTCAGGGGAGGCCAAAAACATTCAGTACTTC. It specifies CASSGEAKNIQYF.

This clonotype showed up just a few times. This CDR3 reads CASSFRQGAMETQYF. The CDR3 DNA reads TGCGCCAGCAGCTTCAGACAGGGGGCAATGGAGACCCAGTACTTC. This chain links TRBV5-1 with TRBJ2-5, with 10 nucleotides matching TRBD1. Germline assignment: CDR1 SGHRS and CDR2 YFSETQ. V lost 2 bases to trimming and J lost 5 bases; unmatched junction nucleotides: 6. CDR3 length equals 15 residues.

J is TRBJ2-5 and V is TRBV29-1; 7 bases fit TRBD1. The CDR3 covers 13 residues. Looked up from germline, CDR1 is SQVTM and CDR2 is ANQGSEA. V shed 6 bases and J 0 bases; nucleotides not matched to a gene: 4. This CDR3 reads CSVVGTDQETQYF. Written as DNA, the CDR3 is TGCAGCGTGGTCGGGACAGACCAAGAGACCCAGTACTTC.

This clonotype was seen at least ten times. This chain uses TRBV12-3 or TRBV12-4 with TRBJ1-2; maybe TRBD1 (5 bases). V lost 6 bases and J lost 4, with 18 bases in between. CDR3 length: 15 residues. CDR3 nucleotides: TGTGCCAGCAGCTCCATGCAGGGTGACGCCTATGGCTACACCTTC. Encoded protein: CASSSMQGDAYGYTF.

This clonotype has a handful of counts. This chain uses TRBV28 with TRBJ2-5; D is undetermined. Germline V gene data show CDR1 as MDHEN and CDR2 as SYDVKM. The CDR3 sequence is 10 residues long. V was shortened by 9 bases and J by 9 bases, with 11 bases between the two germline ends. CDR3 protein: CARPRLAQYF. CDR3 bases: TGTGCCAGACCGAGGTTGGCCCAGTACTTC.

This clonotype has ten or more counts. J is TRBJ1-5 and V is TRBV7-2; TRBD1 agrees at 8 bases. V was clipped by 1 base and J by 5 bases; unmatched bases: 4. Looked up from germline, CDR1 is SGHTA and CDR2 is FQGNSA. CDR3 size: 15 residues. CDR3 nucleotide sequence: TGTGCCAGCAGCTTAGGAGACAGGGGTTATCAGCCCCAGCATTTT. Protein: CASSLGDRGYQPQHF.

In its sample, this clonotype was seen a few times. The chain joins TRBV5-1 to TRBJ2-2; D remains unclear. There are 13 residues in the CDR3. Trimming took 0 bases from V and 5 from J, leaving 5 bases between them. Looked up from germline, CDR1 is SGHRS and CDR2 is YFSETQ. In DNA, the CDR3 is TGCGCCAGCAGCTTGGCCGCAACCGGGGAGCTGTTTTTT. Its protein is CASSLAATGELFF.

The genes are TRBV5-1 and TRBJ1-2, with TRBD1 as a possible D gene (5 bases). V was trimmed by 0 bases and J by 3 bases, leaving 12 bases between them. CDR1 and CDR2 (germline): SGHRS, YFSETQ. The CDR3 runs 15 residues. CDR3 in amino acids: CASSLDPGIDYGYTF. CDR3 sequence (DNA): TGCGCCAGCAGCTTGGACCCAGGGATCGACTATGGCTACACCTTC. Full variable domain (rest looked up from reference TRBV5-1 and TRBJ1-2): KAGVTQTPRYLIKTRGQQVTLSCSPISGHRSVSWYQQTPGQGLQFLFEYFSETQRNKGNFPGRFSGRQFSNSRSEMNVSTLELGDSALYLCASSLDPGIDYGYTFGSGTRLTVV.

CDR3 loop: CASSHRENTEAFF. The CDR3, as DNA: TGTGCCAGCAGTCACCGGGAGAACACTGAAGCTTTCTTT. The chain employs TRBV27 and TRBJ1-1; D not resolved. This CDR3 is 13 amino acids long. V lost 5 bases and J lost 1, with 8 bases in between. Germline CDR1 reads MNHEY; CDR2 reads SMNVEV (reference sequence).

The gene calls are TRBV3-1 and TRBJ2-5; possible D gene TRBD2, 6 bases. The CDR3 runs 14 residues. Germline CDR1 LGHDT, CDR2 YNNKEL (reference sequence). Trimming took off 4 bases at V and 0 bases at J, with 9 bases between the two ends. The chain's CDR3 is CASSPGVYQETQYF. CDR3 nucleotides: TGTGCCAGCAGCCCGGGGGTGTACCAAGAGACCCAGTACTTC.

The rearrangement joins TRBV4-3 to TRBJ2-3, with TRBD1 matching over 11 bases. V lost 3 bases, J lost 4 bases, and 12 bases stayed unmatched. Per the germline V gene, CDR1 is LGHNA and CDR2 is YSLEER. The CDR3 spans 18 residues. The DNA for the CDR3 is TGCGCCAGCAGCCAGCCATACCCTCCGGGACAGGGGGCAGATACGCAGTATTTT. Translating gives CASSQPYPPGQGADTQYF.